This TCR beta chain comes out of a study of OX40 agonist ivuxolimab in advanced cancers. Study-level points and caveats: No determination was made of the antigen specificity of the expanded peripheral T cells.

Remarks on this clone: Its antigen is not known.

The table came from immunoSEQ multiplex PCR; TCRdb's copy has only in-frame clones and leaves some out. This table has about 96,000 clones, roughly 87% appearing once. Germline loops: CDR1 SEHNR, CDR2 FQNEAQ (reference sequence). The CDR3 has 14 amino acids. Deletions cut 4 bases from V and 10 bases from J, with 17 bases between. The material was CD4+ or CD8+ T cells sorted from blood, obtained in a trial of the OX40 agonist ivuxolimab. This sequence was found in an adult with an advanced solid tumor such as melanoma, head and neck, liver or kidney cancer. The chain carries TRBV7-9 and TRBJ2-1; D may correspond to TRBD1 or TRBD2 (5 bases each). CDR3 loop: CASSSRTGTGEQFF. The CDR3 coding sequence is TGTGCCAGCAGCTCCCGCACCGGGACCGGCGAGCAGTTCTTC.